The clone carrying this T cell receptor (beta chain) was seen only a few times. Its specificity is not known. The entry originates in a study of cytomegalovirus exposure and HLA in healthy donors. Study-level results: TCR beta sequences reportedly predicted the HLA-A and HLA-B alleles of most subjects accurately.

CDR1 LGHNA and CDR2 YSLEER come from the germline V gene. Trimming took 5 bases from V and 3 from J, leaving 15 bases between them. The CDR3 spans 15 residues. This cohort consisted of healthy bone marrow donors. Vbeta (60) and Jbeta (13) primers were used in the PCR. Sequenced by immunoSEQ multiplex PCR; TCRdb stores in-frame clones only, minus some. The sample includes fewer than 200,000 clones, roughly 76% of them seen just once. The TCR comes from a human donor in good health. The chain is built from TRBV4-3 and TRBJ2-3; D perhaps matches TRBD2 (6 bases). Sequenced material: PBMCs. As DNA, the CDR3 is TGCGCCAGCAGCTCCTTGGGGGGTATAACAGATACGCAGTATTTT. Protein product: CASSSLGGITDTQYF.